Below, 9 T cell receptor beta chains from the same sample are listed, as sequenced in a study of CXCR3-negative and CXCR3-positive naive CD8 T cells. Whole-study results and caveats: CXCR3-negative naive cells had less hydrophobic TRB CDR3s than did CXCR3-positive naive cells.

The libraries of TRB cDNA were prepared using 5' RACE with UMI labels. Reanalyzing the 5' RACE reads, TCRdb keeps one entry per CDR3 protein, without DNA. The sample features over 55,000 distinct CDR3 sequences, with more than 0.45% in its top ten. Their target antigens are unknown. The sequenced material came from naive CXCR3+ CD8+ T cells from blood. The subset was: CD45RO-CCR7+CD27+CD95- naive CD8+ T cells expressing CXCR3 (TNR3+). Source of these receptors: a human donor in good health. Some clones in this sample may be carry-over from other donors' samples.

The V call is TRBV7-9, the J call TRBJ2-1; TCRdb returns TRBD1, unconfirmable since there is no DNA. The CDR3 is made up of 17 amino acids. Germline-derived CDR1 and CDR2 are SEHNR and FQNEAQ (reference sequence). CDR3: CASSSRGVAPDGDEQFF.

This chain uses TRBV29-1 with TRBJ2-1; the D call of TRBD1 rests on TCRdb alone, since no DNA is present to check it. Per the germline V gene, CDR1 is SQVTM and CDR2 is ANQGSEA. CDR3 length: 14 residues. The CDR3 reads CSVATGTGNNEQFF.

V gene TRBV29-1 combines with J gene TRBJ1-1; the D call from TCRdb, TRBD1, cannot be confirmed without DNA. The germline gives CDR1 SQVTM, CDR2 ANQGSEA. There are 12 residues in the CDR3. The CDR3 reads CSVGAGYTEAFF.

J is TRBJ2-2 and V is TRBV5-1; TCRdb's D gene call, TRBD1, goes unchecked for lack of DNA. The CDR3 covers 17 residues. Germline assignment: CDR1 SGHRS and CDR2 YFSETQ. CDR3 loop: CASSFSGQGAGTGELFF.

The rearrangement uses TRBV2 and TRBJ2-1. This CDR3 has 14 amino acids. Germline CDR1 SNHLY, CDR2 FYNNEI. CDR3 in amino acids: CASSEYTRYNEQFF.

The CDR3 loop reads CASSLRGVSYNSPLHF. The chain recombines TRBV28 with TRBJ1-6; the TCRdb call, TRBD1, lacks DNA for checking. The germline gives CDR1 MDHEN, CDR2 SYDVKM. CDR3 length: 16 amino acids.

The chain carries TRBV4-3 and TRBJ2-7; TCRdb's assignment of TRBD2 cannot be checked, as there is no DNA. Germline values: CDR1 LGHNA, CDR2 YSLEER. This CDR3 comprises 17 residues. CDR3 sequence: CASSQDYLASGAYEQYF.

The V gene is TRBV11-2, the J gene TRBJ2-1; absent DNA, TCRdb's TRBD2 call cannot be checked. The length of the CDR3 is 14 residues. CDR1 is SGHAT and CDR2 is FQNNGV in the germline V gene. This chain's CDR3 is CASSLEIPRAEQFF.

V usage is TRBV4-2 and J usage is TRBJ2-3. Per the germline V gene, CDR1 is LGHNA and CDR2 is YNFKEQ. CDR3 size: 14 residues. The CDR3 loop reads CASSQASDTDTQYF.